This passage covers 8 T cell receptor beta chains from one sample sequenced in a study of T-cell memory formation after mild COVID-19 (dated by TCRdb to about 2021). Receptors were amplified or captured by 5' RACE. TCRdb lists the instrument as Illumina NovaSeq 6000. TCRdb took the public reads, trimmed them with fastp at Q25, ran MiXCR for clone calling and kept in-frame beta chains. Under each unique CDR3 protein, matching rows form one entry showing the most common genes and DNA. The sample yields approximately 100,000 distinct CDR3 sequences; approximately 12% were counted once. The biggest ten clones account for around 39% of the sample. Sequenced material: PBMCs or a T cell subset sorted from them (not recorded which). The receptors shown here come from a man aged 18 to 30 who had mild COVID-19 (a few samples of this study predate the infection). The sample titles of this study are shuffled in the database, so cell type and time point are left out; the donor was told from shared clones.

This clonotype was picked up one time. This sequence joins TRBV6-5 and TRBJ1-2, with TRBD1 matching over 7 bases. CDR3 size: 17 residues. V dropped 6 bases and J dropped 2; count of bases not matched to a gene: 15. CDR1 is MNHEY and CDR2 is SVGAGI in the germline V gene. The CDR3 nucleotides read TGTGCCAGCAGCGATAACCCGACAGGGAACATAAACTATGGCTACACCTTC. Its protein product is CASSDNPTGNINYGYTF.

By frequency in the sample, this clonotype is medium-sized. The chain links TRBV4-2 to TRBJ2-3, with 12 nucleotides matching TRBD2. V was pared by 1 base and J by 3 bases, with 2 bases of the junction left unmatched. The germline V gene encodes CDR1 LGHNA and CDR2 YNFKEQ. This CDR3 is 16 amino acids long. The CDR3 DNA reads TGTGCCAGCAGCCAAGCACTAGCGGGGGGTACAGATACGCAGTATTTT. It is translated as CASSQALAGGTDTQYF.

This CDR3 is CASRETGTGVNEQFF. CDR3 in DNA: TGCGCCAGCCGTGAAACCGGGACAGGGGTCAATGAGCAGTTCTTC. The chain joins TRBV5-1 to TRBJ2-1; the match to TRBD1 covers 10 bases. V shed 7 bases and J 6 bases; nucleotides not matched to a gene: 10. This CDR3 has 15 residues. Germline V gives CDR1 SGHRS, CDR2 YFSETQ.

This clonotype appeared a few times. Written as DNA, the CDR3 is TGCGCCAGCAGCTTGGCCAGCGAGGCAGCCCGCAGCTATGGCTACACCTTC. Amino acids: CASSLASEAARSYGYTF. The chain links TRBV5-1 to TRBJ1-2; no clear D. This CDR3 has 17 amino acids. Germline CDR1 SGHRS, CDR2 YFSETQ. The germline V and J ends were trimmed by 0 bases and 4 bases, with 19 bases remaining between them. Supplemented by reference TRBV5-1 and TRBJ1-2, the full variable domain reads KAGVTQTPRYLIKTRGQQVTLSCSPISGHRSVSWYQQTPGQGLQFLFEYFSETQRNKGNFPGRFSGRQFSNSRSEMNVSTLELGDSALYLCASSLASEAARSYGYTFGSGTRLTVV.

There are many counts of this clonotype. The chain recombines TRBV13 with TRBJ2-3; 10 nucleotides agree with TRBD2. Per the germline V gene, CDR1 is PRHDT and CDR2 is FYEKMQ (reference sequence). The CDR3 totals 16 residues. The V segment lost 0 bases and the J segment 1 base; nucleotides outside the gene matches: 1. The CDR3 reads CASSLGLAGGTDTQYF. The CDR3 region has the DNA TGTGCCAGCAGCTTAGGCCTAGCGGGGGGCACAGATACGCAGTATTTT.

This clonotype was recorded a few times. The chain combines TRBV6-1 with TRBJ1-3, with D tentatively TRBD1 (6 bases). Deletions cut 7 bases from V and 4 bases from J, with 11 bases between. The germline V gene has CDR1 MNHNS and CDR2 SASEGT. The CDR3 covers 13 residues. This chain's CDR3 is CASMRDTGNTIYF. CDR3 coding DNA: TGTGCCAGCATGCGGGACACGGGAAACACCATATATTTT.

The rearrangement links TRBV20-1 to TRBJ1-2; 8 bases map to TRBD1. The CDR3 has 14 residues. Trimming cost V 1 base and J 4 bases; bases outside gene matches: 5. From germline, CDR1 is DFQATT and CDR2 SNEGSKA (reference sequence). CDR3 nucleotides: TGCAGTGCTAGAGCGGGACAGGTCTTCTATGGCTACACCTTC. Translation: CSARAGQVFYGYTF.

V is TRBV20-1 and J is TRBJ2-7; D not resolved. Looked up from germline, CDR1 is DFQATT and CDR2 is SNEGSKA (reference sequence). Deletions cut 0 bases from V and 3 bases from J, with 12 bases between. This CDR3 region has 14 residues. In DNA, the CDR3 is TGCAGTGCTAGAGAAGTCTTGGGGAACTACGAGCAGTACGTC. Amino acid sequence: CSAREVLGNYEQYV.